The TCR beta chain described here comes from a study of blood T cell repertoires in COVID-19. Background on the study: Sources were T cells, B-cell-depleted T cells, or PBMCs; the material itself was cDNA or gDNA.

Source study methods: Nucleated cell counts were estimated from reference gene primer amplification. Sequencing used immunoSEQ multiplex PCR; TCRdb keeps in-frame clones, though not all of them. Clone size and the V and J calls come from that table; the DNA yielded D and trimming. The data contain around 31,000 clones, 80% to 90% of them singletons. The V and J ends lost 4 bases and 4 bases, in that order; junction bases with no gene match: 12. The V gene's germline CDR1 is MNHNS and CDR2 SASEGT. The CDR3 is 17 amino acids. V usage is TRBV6-1 and J usage is TRBJ2-3, with 9 bases matching TRBD2. This clonotype originated in a woman aged 40 to 50 with active or convalescent COVID-19. Sample: peripheral blood. In nucleotides, the CDR3 is TGTGCCAGCAGTGGGCCGGCGGGAGGGGGTTTTGCAGATACGCAGTATTTT. The encoded protein is CASSGPAGGGFADTQYF.